Detailed here is one T cell receptor beta chain. Per the original methods: Amplification of reference gene primers was used by the study to estimate nucleated cell counts. The assay was immunoSEQ multiplex PCR, and TCRdb's table has in-frame clones only and misses some. The D gene and trimming were derived from the DNA, and the V and J assignments and clone size from that table. This sample has 150,000 to 200,000 clones, with 90% found just once. This CDR3 comprises 14 residues. V lost 5 bases to trimming and J lost 2 bases, with 12 bases between them. Per germline, CDR1 SGHVS and CDR2 FQNEAQ. The data belong to a study of blood T cell repertoires in COVID-19. Study-level background: Both acute and convalescent COVID-19 samples were obtained from the United States, Italy and Spain. In each case, the material was cDNA or gDNA derived from T cells, B-cell-depleted T cells, or PBMCs.

The receptor was derived from a man over 45 with acute or convalescent COVID-19. The specimen was peripheral blood. The V and J genes are TRBV7-8 and TRBJ2-5, with D maybe TRBD2 (6 bases). The CDR3 spells CASSRALAQETQYF. The CDR3 nucleotides are TGTGCCAGCAGCCGTGCACTAGCACAAGAGACCCAGTACTTC.